The next 22 T cell receptor beta chains were all read from a single sample in a study of cytomegalovirus exposure and HLA in healthy donors. Primers for the PCR totalled 60 Vbeta and 13 Jbeta. The repertoire was sequenced with immunoSEQ multiplex PCR; TCRdb's copy has only in-frame clones and lacks some. This table holds 80,000 or so clones, nearly 80% found once. The sample comprised PBMCs. These receptors were collected from a man aged 35-49 years in good health and CMV-seronegative.

This chain connects TRBV28 to TRBJ2-2, with a tentative D call TRBD1 (6 bases). Germline loops: CDR1 MDHEN, CDR2 SYDVKM. The CDR3 runs 17 residues. The V gene lost 2 bases and the J gene lost 2 bases, with 15 bases spanning the gap. The CDR3 DNA reads TGTGCCAGCAGTTTAGGGGGCCTGCACACCAACACCGGGGAGCTGTTTTTT. Translating it yields CASSLGGLHTNTGELFF.

This chain connects TRBV12-2 to TRBJ2-7; the table's D call, TRBD1, was not checked against the DNA. TRBV12-2 corresponds to a pseudogene. The CDR3 totals 15 residues. The CDR3 loop is CASRLGQGIIYEQYF. The CDR3 DNA reads as TGTGCAAGTCGCTTAGGACAGGGTATCATTTACGAGCAGTACTTC.

The chain employs TRBV5-1 and TRBJ2-6, with D uncertain. V was shortened by 0 bases and J by 0 bases, with 13 bases between the two germline ends. The CDR3 spans 18 residues. Germline V lookup: CDR1 SGHRS, CDR2 YFSETQ. The CDR3 nucleotides read TGCGCCAGCAGCTTGGGGGTACAGTTCAACTCTGGGGCCAACGTCCTGACTTTC. This translates into CASSLGVQFNSGANVLTF.

The rearrangement uses TRBV25-1 and TRBJ2-7; 9 bases are shared with TRBD1. V shed 1 base, J shed 6 bases, and the junction held 10 bases outside the gene matches. Germline V gene data show CDR1 as MGHDK and CDR2 as SYGVNS. This CDR3 contains 16 residues. CDR3 sequence: CASSEWGGTGSGEQYF. The DNA of the CDR3 is TGTGCCAGCAGTGAATGGGGCGGGACAGGGTCGGGCGAGCAGTACTTC.

The chain employs TRBV4-1 and TRBJ2-7, with a tentative D call TRBD1 (5 bases). The germline V gene encodes CDR1 MGHRA and CDR2 YSYEKL. The CDR3 has 14 residues. V dropped 3 bases and J dropped 3 bases, with 12 bases sitting between them. The CDR3 region has the DNA TGCGCCAGCAGCCATCCCGGCCAGGGCTACGAGCAGTACTTC. Translating it yields CASSHPGQGYEQYF.

Notes on this clone: In the same sample, other DNA sequences code for this CDR3. V is TRBV30 and J is TRBJ2-7; tentatively, D is TRBD1 (5 bases). The CDR3 is made up of 13 amino acids. The V and J ends lost 0 bases and 7 bases respectively, with 13 bases between them. Germline lookup yields CDR1 GTSNPN and CDR2 SVGIG (reference sequence). CDR3 sequence: CAWSVVGAREQYF. The CDR3 coding sequence is TGTGCCTGGAGTGTGGTTGGGGCGCGGGAGCAGTACTTC.

The chain recombines TRBV30 with TRBJ2-5; D call uncertain. The CDR3 sequence is 13 residues long. From germline, CDR1 is GTSNPN and CDR2 SVGIG (reference sequence). V was pared by 0 bases and J by 4 bases, with 9 bases between. DNA for the CDR3: TGTGCCTGGAGTGTACGGGTGCGAGAGACCCAGTACTTC. Encoded protein: CAWSVRVRETQYF.

V usage is TRBV7-2 and J usage is TRBJ1-1; possibly TRBD1 for D (6 bases). Germline V CDR1 and CDR2: SGHTA, FQGNSA. Trimming took 6 bases from V and 5 from J, leaving 16 bases between them. The CDR3 is made up of 14 amino acids. DNA for the CDR3: TGTGCCAGCAGTTCTCAGGGAGGGGGGACTGAAGCTTTCTTT. This encodes CASSSQGGGTEAFF.

CDR3 amino acids: CASSPLGPQATEAFF. The CDR3 DNA sequence: TGTGCCAGCTCACCTCTTGGTCCCCAGGCAACTGAAGCTTTCTTT. The chain recombines TRBV18 with TRBJ1-1; the D is unclear. Germline V gene lookup returns CDR1 KGHSH and CDR2 LQKENI. V shed 3 bases and J shed 5 bases, with 16 bases lying between them. The CDR3 length is 15 residues. Full variable domain (rest looked up from reference TRBV18 and TRBJ1-1): NAGVMQNPRHLVRRRGQEARLRCSPMKGHSHVYWYRQLPEEGLKFMVYLQKENIIDESGMPKERFSAEFPKEGPSILRIQQVVRGDSAAYFCASSPLGPQATEAFFGQGTRLTVV.

This chain joins TRBV4-3 and TRBJ1-2; D unclear. The CDR3 is 13 amino acids. CDR1 is LGHNA, CDR2 YSLEER, per germline. The germline V and J ends were trimmed by 0 bases and 4 bases, with 6 bases remaining between them. The CDR3 is CASSQEGGYGYTF. The DNA of the CDR3 is TGCGCCAGCAGCCAAGAGGGAGGCTATGGCTACACCTTC.

The gene calls are TRBV5-1 and TRBJ2-2; 10 nucleotides line up with TRBD1. The germline CDR1 and CDR2 sequences are SGHRS and YFSETQ. The CDR3 is made up of 16 amino acids. V was pared by 3 bases and J by 0 bases, with 2 bases of the junction left unmatched. The CDR3 sequence is CASSSGTGANTGELFF. CDR3 coding DNA: TGCGCCAGCAGCTCTGGGACAGGGGCGAACACCGGGGAGCTGTTTTTT. The full variable domain, in which reference TRBV5-1 and TRBJ2-2 provide the parts outside the CDR3, is KAGVTQTPRYLIKTRGQQVTLSCSPISGHRSVSWYQQTPGQGLQFLFEYFSETQRNKGNFPGRFSGRQFSNSRSEMNVSTLELGDSALYLCASSSGTGANTGELFFGEGSRLTVL.

This chain joins TRBV6-5 and TRBJ1-1; 7 nucleotides match TRBD1. Germline V gene lookup returns CDR1 MNHEY and CDR2 SVGAGI. After removal of 8 bases from V and 4 bases from J, the junction contained 10 bases not matched to a gene. The CDR3 has 14 amino acids. The CDR3 nucleotides are TGTGCCAGCGGCAACAGGGGTACGGGCACTGAAGCTTTCTTT. Its protein product is CASGNRGTGTEAFF.

A word on this clone: The junction departs from the called germline gene at one end, perhaps through a read error. The J gene is TRBJ2-1, the V gene TRBV7-9; D perhaps matches TRBD2 (5 bases). This CDR3 has 16 residues. Germline assignment: CDR1 SEHNR and CDR2 FQNEAQ (reference sequence). The CDR3 loop reads CSSSRRWVASNNEQFF. The CDR3 DNA follows: TGTTCCAGCAGCCGCCGTTGGGTAGCGAGCAACAATGAGCAGTTCTTC.

This clone was detected once. The gene calls are TRBV6-1 and TRBJ1-2; TRBD1 matches 7 bases. With V trimmed by 1 base and J by 8 bases, 10 bases remained unmatched. The CDR3 length is 15 residues. Per germline, CDR1 MNHNS and CDR2 SASEGT. In nucleotides, the CDR3 is TGTGCCAGCAGTGAAGTGCCACAGGGGACCCGGGGCTACACCTTC. This codes for CASSEVPQGTRGYTF.

The chain is built from TRBV4-3 and TRBJ2-3, with TRBD2 as a possible D gene (5 bases). From germline, CDR1 is LGHNA and CDR2 YSLEER. V shed 4 bases and J shed 2 bases, with 16 bases lying between them. The CDR3 covers 16 residues. CDR3 residues: CASSPSPSITTDTQYF. CDR3 DNA sequence: TGCGCCAGCAGCCCAAGTCCTAGCATAACCACAGATACGCAGTATTTT.

The gene calls are TRBV7-3 and TRBJ2-5, with D possibly TRBD1 on 5 matching bases. Germline values: CDR1 SGHTA, CDR2 FQGTGA. The CDR3 length is 14 residues. V was shortened by 5 bases and J by 2 bases, with 12 bases between the two germline ends. The CDR3 loop is CASSLDDRQETQYF. DNA for the CDR3: TGTGCCAGCAGCCTTGATGACAGACAAGAGACCCAGTACTTC.

Concerning this clone: The junction departs from the called germline gene at one end, perhaps through a read error. The CDR3 protein is CATTRGGGETQYF. CDR3 DNA sequence: TGTGCCACCACCAGAGGGGGAGGGGAGACCCAGTACTTC. V usage is TRBV15 and J usage is TRBJ2-5; D might be TRBD2 (7 bases). Germline loops: CDR1 LNHNV, CDR2 YYDKDF (reference sequence). The CDR3 covers 13 residues.

This chain uses TRBV30 with TRBJ2-3; a weak D match, TRBD2 (5 bases). Trimming stripped 8 bases from V and 1 base from J, with 10 bases between. This CDR3 comprises 12 residues. CDR1 is GTSNPN and CDR2 is SVGIG in the germline V gene (reference sequence). The CDR3 bases are TGTGCCGGACTGGGAGGCACAGATACGCAGTATTTT. Translated: CAGLGGTDTQYF.

This chain uses TRBV6-5 with TRBJ2-1; 7 bases map to TRBD2. The ends lost 2 bases at V and 5 bases at J; junction bases unmatched: 9. The CDR3 is 16 amino acids. Looked up from germline, CDR1 is MNHEY and CDR2 is SVGAGI. The CDR3 DNA is TGTGCCAGCAGTTACCCCAGGACGGGAGGAAACAATGAGCAGTTCTTC. Protein: CASSYPRTGGNNEQFF.

The rearrangement links TRBV7-2 to TRBJ2-1, with 10 bases fitting TRBD2. The trim removed 1 base at V and 10 bases at J, leaving 7 bases unmatched. This CDR3 is 15 amino acids long. Germline V gives CDR1 SGHTA, CDR2 FQGNSA. CDR3 sequence (DNA): TGTGCCAGCAGCTTAGAGCTAGCGGGAGAAGGGGAGCAGTTCTTC. The encoded protein is CASSLELAGEGEQFF. The full variable domain, its missing parts supplied by reference TRBV7-2 and TRBJ2-1, is GAGVSQSPSNKVTEKGKDVELRCDPISGHTALYWYRQSLGQGLEFLIYFQGNSAPDKSGLPSDRFSAERTGGSVSTLTIQRTQQEDSAVYLCASSLELAGEGEQFFGPGTRLTVL.

The chain carries TRBV2 and TRBJ2-1; TRBD1 agrees at 7 bases. Germline trimming cut 4 bases from V and 4 bases from J; bases unmatched to any gene: 10. The CDR3 has 16 residues. Germline CDR1 SNHLY, CDR2 FYNNEI. CDR3 loop: CASSGPVGTDYNEQFF. The CDR3 nucleotides read TGTGCCAGCAGTGGGCCTGTGGGGACAGATTACAATGAGCAGTTCTTC.

The V gene is TRBV10-3, the J gene TRBJ1-2, with a tentative D call TRBD1 (6 bases). The CDR3 contains 14 residues. The V and J ends lost 7 bases and 4 bases respectively, with 16 bases between them. Germline V gene lookup returns CDR1 ENHRY and CDR2 SYGVKD. The CDR3 DNA is TGTGCCATCACAGGGGACCCGCCCGTCTATGGCTACACCTTC. Protein product: CAITGDPPVYGYTF.